Listed below are T cell receptor beta chains from one sample, sequenced in a study of T cell responses to AZD1222 COVID-19 vaccine. TCRdb's table, derived via immunoSEQ multiplex PCR, lists solely in-frame clones and lacks some. The sample lists fewer than 150,000 clones, around nine tenths seen once, with 0.95% to 1.5% in the top ten. The sample consisted of peripheral blood, taken on day 0 of AZD1222 vaccination. These receptors were collected from an adult in good health. The CDR3 runs from the conserved cysteine through the conserved F or W. The order of the fields is V gene, J gene, CDR3 protein.

V: TRBV10-3
J: TRBJ1-1
CDR3: CAITAGDMNTEAFF

V: TRBV30
J: TRBJ1-1
CDR3: CAWSVGTGLSGEAFF

V: TRBV5-8
J: TRBJ2-3
CDR3: CASSVGLAGSTDTQYF

V: TRBV12-3/TRBV12-4
J: TRBJ1-2
CDR3: CASSPDRAYGYTF

V: TRBV19
J: TRBJ1-5
CDR3: CASSASGTGARNQPQHF

V: TRBV4-3
J: TRBJ1-2
CDR3: CASSQDAGGANYGYTF

V: TRBV5-6
J: TRBJ1-2
CDR3: CASSSASAGYTF

V: TRBV6-5
J: TRBJ2-7
CDR3: CASRPGTGVYEQYF

V: TRBV6-2/TRBV6-3
J: TRBJ1-6
CDR3: CASSYSARGLYSPLHF

V: TRBV5-4
J: TRBJ1-2
CDR3: CASSVVGQPNYGYTF

V: TRBV5-4
J: TRBJ1-1
CDR3: CASSLEMNTEAFF

V: TRBV7-8
J: TRBJ2-7
CDR3: CASSYYISAGAYEQYF

V: TRBV19
J: TRBJ1-5
CDR3: CASSPRHNQPQHF

V: TRBV7-2
J: TRBJ2-3
CDR3: CASSWYGVPTDTQYF

V: TRBV9
J: TRBJ1-2
CDR3: CASSPDTPGYGYTF

V: TRBV9
J: TRBJ2-2
CDR3: CASSVGADDRTRELFF

V: TRBV15
J: TRBJ1-2
CDR3: CATQRVGYGYTF

V: TRBV21-1
J: TRBJ1-1
CDR3: CASSNPPREILNTEAFF

V: TRBV18
J: TRBJ2-2
CDR3: CASSPVRADTGELFF

V: TRBV6-4
J: TRBJ1-5
CDR3: CASSDRVDQPQHF

V: TRBV7-9
J: TRBJ2-7
CDR3: CASSILRDRDSEQYF

V: TRBV11-2
J: TRBJ2-5
CDR3: CASSVVPQETQYF

V: TRBV2
J: TRBJ2-3
CDR3: CASSVGTSGVTTDTQYF

V: TRBV5-1
J: TRBJ2-5
CDR3: CASRNTIAPQETQYF

V: TRBV5-8
J: TRBJ2-7
CDR3: CASSRTSGTYEQYF

V: TRBV5-1
J: TRBJ2-7
CDR3: CASSLAGAANSYEQYF